This paragraph reports one T cell receptor (beta chain). Its antigen is not yet known. No much larger clonotype is one base removed from it; base qualities were not supplied. This record comes from a study of STAT3 mutations in large granular lymphocyte leukemia (dated by TCRdb to the late 2010s). Context from the whole study: About half of the T-LGLL patients who underwent longitudinal sequencing carried canonical activating STAT3 mutations. From an initial cohort of hundreds of LGL patients, about 20 representative T-LGLL cases were chosen for longitudinal sequencing of TCRbeta and STAT3. Patients were sequenced at 4 time points on average, with the number of samplings per patient ranging from 2 to 8. Serial deep sequencing of TCRbeta CDR3 and STAT3 was performed in patients with T-cell large granular lymphocyte leukemia to reconstruct clonal hierarchy and dynamics. As controls within the study, two patients with natural killer LGL leukemia were also sequenced longitudinally. Over half of the T-LGLL patients were given one or more immunosuppressive therapy regimens, and approximately 36% of the treated patients had a hematologic response.

TCRbeta libraries were sequenced on an Illumina MiSeq, and an average of about 40,773 productive templates per sample was obtained. Using multiplex PCR amplification, the immunoSEQ assay generated the TCRbeta CDR3 libraries. The paper's processing steps were these. Repertoire diversity was calculated as previously defined, with values near 0 taken to indicate extremely monoclonal samples. The table was pulled from immuneACCESS by TCRdb, which kept in-frame rearrangements only. Such tables lose some clones; where checked, under half of the loss comes from unresolved V genes, and the rest has no known cause. V, J and clone size reflect that table, while D and trimming were determined from the DNA. The sample includes around 39,000 clones, with about 88% observed a single time. Together, the top ten hold less than 0.55% of the sample. DNA was extracted from blood mononuclear cells, with the same DNA used for both TCR and STAT3 sequencing.

General findings and caveats noted by the study authors: TCR clonotype switching after therapy was observed in about 35% of the 18 patients, and all newly emerging clones were found to be STAT3 wild type. At least one immunodominant TCRbeta clonotype was present in every T-LGLL patient, and multiple immunodominant subclonotypes appeared in about half of the T-LGLL patients. Because no samples were available when a clone first appeared, clonal expansion had to be inferred from samplings taken at other points. Linking therapy response to changes in TCR clonal burden was complicated by variable intervals between samplings and by differing treatment regimens. Since codominant clonotypes persisted in some patients, a small but highly pathogenic clone may have gone undetected. Dominant TCR clone burden was found to exceed STAT3 mutant burden in several patients, suggesting that STAT3 mutation arose secondarily within a pre-expanded clone.

The V end gives up 5 bases and the J end 2 bases, leaving 6 bases in the junction not matched to a gene. Via the germline V gene, CDR1 is SGHRS and CDR2 YFSETQ. The CDR3 contains 14 residues, cysteine and phenylalanine counted. The read is trimmed to its CDR3 DNA, 42 bases read in frame from base 1. The sample consisted of PBMCs. This receptor was identified in a human donor with T large granular lymphocyte leukemia. Some clones in this sample may be carry-over from other donors' samples. Recombination joined TRBV5-1 with TRBJ1-2, and TRBD1 aligns with 7 junction nucleotides. The CDR3 reads as follows: CASSPGGSNYGYTF. The sequenced DNA is TGCGCCAGCAGTCCAGGGGGTAGCAACTATGGCTACACCTTC.